This section outlines one TCR beta chain sequence together with its context. In the original workflow: For nucleated cells, counts were estimated from reference gene primer amplification. Generated by immunoSEQ multiplex PCR, the TCRdb table keeps only in-frame clones and is missing some. From that table come the V and J calls and clone size; the DNA was used to work out D and trimming. The sample records about 75,000 clones, almost 90% being singletons. This sample is drawn from a study of blood T cell repertoires in COVID-19. The wider study: PBMCs, B-cell-depleted T cells, or T cells were the source of the cDNA or gDNA that made up the material.

The CDR3 runs to 15 residues. V shed 5 bases and J 1 base; nucleotides not matched to a gene: 6. The germline V gene encodes CDR1 MNHEY and CDR2 SVGEGT. The chain recombines TRBV6-2 or TRBV6-3 with TRBJ2-7; 9 nucleotides line up with TRBD1. This receptor was taken from a human donor in a cohort sampled during active COVID-19. Sequenced: peripheral blood. CDR3 in amino acids: CASSRRQGVSYEQYF. As DNA, the CDR3 is TGTGCCAGCAGTAGACGACAGGGGGTTTCCTACGAGCAGTACTTC.